Below are 10 T cell receptor beta chains sequenced from a single sample in a study of human T cells and chemical hapten exposure. Documented time point: patch test 1, 2 weeks after DPC sensitization. The treatment denotes: therapeutic diphenylcyclopropenone sensitization with weekly scalp DPC. Via MiXCR, TCRdb re-called the RACE reads, giving one row per CDR3 protein. The sample holds more than 65,000 distinct CDR3 sequences, around a tenth seen once. The specimen comprised whole blood, sampled in connection with sensitization to the hapten diphenylcyclopropenone (DPC). These receptors came from a woman between 50 and 59 years old with alopecia areata. Some clones in this sample may be carry-over from other donors' samples.

The chain carries TRBV30 and TRBJ2-4, with D possibly TRBD1 on 5 matching bases. Trimming took 8 bases from V and 5 from J, leaving 13 bases between them. This CDR3 contains 12 residues. Germline V gene data show CDR1 as GTSNPN and CDR2 as SVGIG (reference sequence). This CDR3 reads CALRDPQNIQYF. The CDR3 DNA reads TGTGCCCTCAGGGATCCCCAAAACATTCAGTACTTC. Using reference TRBV30 and TRBJ2-4 for the parts outside the CDR3, the full variable domain is SQTIHQWPATLVQPVGSPLSLECTVEGTSNPNLYWYRQAAGRGLQLLFYSVGIGQISSEVPQNLSASRPQDRQFILSSKKLLLSDSGFYLCALRDPQNIQYFGAGTRLSVL.

This clonotype was counted at least ten times. V gene TRBV11-2 combines with J gene TRBJ2-4; TRBD2 is a possible D gene (5 bases). The CDR3 loop spans 14 amino acids. Trimming cost V 4 bases and J 0 bases, with 7 bases left between them. CDR1 SGHAT and CDR2 FQNNGV come from the germline V gene. CDR3 loop: CASSYGLAKNIQYF. Written as DNA, the CDR3 is TGTGCCAGCAGCTACGGACTAGCCAAAAACATTCAGTACTTC. Combining the CDR3 with reference TRBV11-2 and TRBJ2-4 gives the whole variable domain EAGVAQSPRYKIIEKRQSVAFWCNPISGHATLYWYQQILGQGPKLLIQFQNNGVVDDSQLPKDRFSAERLKGVDSTLKIQPAKLEDSAVYLCASSYGLAKNIQYFGAGTRLSVL.

The sample holds a few counts of this clonotype. V gene TRBV20-1 combines with J gene TRBJ2-4; the D gene is possibly TRBD1 (5 bases). This CDR3 region has 12 residues. The germline CDR1 and CDR2 sequences are DFQATT and SNEGSKA (reference sequence). The ends were cut back, 3 bases at V and 7 bases at J, with 10 bases in the middle. The chain's CDR3 is CSASGQGNIQYF. The CDR3 nucleotides are TGCAGTGCTAGCGGGCAGGGTAACATTCAGTACTTC.

The V and J genes are TRBV30 and TRBJ2-6; possibly TRBD1 for D (5 bases). Germline CDR1 and CDR2: GTSNPN and SVGIG (reference sequence). CDR3 length: 15 residues. Trimming shortened V by 4 bases and J by 4 bases, and 14 bases separated the two germline ends. For the CDR3, the DNA is TGTGCCTGGACAACGCCAGGGTACGGGGCCAACGTCCTGACTTTC. Its protein product is CAWTTPGYGANVLTF. The complete variable domain, with remaining parts taken from reference TRBV30 and TRBJ2-6, reads SQTIHQWPATLVQPVGSPLSLECTVEGTSNPNLYWYRQAAGRGLQLLFYSVGIGQISSEVPQNLSASRPQDRQFILSSKKLLLSDSGFYLCAWTTPGYGANVLTFGAGSRLTVL.

The J gene is TRBJ2-1, the V gene TRBV6-2 or TRBV6-3; D is uncertain. This CDR3 region has 14 residues. Trimming removed 5 bases from V and 0 bases from J, with 8 bases in between. Germline V gene data show CDR1 as MNHEY and CDR2 as SVGEGT. CDR3 amino acids: CASSRTSSYNEQFF. The CDR3 DNA reads as TGTGCCAGCAGTAGAACAAGCTCCTACAATGAGCAGTTCTTC.

The chain joins TRBV29-1 to TRBJ1-3; no definite D call. Trimming left V 0 bases short and J 4 bases short, with 10 bases between. CDR1 and CDR2 from the germline V gene are SQVTM and ANQGSEA. This CDR3 spans 14 amino acids. The CDR3 protein is CSVEDTQRGNTIYF. The CDR3 bases are TGCAGCGTTGAAGATACCCAACGAGGAAACACCATATATTTT. Variable domain in full (rest from reference TRBV29-1 and TRBJ1-3): SAVISQKPSRDICQRGTSLTIQCQVDSQVTMMFWYRQQPGQSLTLIATANQGSEATYESGFVIDKFPISRPNLTFSTLTVSNMSPEDSSIYLCSVEDTQRGNTIYFGEGSWLTVV.

V is TRBV28 and J is TRBJ2-2; TRBD2 might be the D (6 bases). The CDR3 covers 14 residues. The V end lost 6 bases, the J end lost 5 bases, and 13 bases lay between the germline ends. Germline loops: CDR1 MDHEN, CDR2 SYDVKM. The CDR3 DNA follows: TGTGCCAGCAGGAAGGGACTGGCTACCGGGGAGCTGTTTTTT. This sequence encodes CASRKGLATGELFF.

This rearrangement joins TRBV29-1 to TRBJ2-3; weak D call: TRBD2 (7 bases). This CDR3 is built from 14 residues. Trimming removed 7 bases at V and 0 bases at J, with 14 bases between. Germline-derived CDR1 and CDR2 are SQVTM and ANQGSEA. The CDR3 sequence: CSAEQGGSTDTQYF. The DNA of the CDR3 is TGCAGCGCCGAACAGGGAGGGAGCACAGATACGCAGTATTTT.

This sequence joins TRBV20-1 and TRBJ2-7; 8 positions agree with TRBD2. Germline-derived CDR1 and CDR2 are DFQATT and SNEGSKA (reference sequence). V gave up 6 bases and J gave up 0 bases; unmatched junction bases: 7. The CDR3 sequence is 14 residues long. The chain's CDR3 is CSAPLAGFSYEQYF. In DNA form, the CDR3 reads TGCAGTGCCCCCCTAGCGGGCTTCTCCTACGAGCAGTACTTC.

The chain carries TRBV18 and TRBJ2-3; 7 nucleotides line up with TRBD2. CDR3 length: 14 residues. V shed 5 bases and J 6 bases; nucleotides not matched to a gene: 8. Germline CDR1 is KGHSH and CDR2 is LQKENI. The CDR3 region has the DNA TGTGCCAGCTCAGGGCGGGAGATTCAGGATACGCAGTATTTT. It codes for CASSGREIQDTQYF.